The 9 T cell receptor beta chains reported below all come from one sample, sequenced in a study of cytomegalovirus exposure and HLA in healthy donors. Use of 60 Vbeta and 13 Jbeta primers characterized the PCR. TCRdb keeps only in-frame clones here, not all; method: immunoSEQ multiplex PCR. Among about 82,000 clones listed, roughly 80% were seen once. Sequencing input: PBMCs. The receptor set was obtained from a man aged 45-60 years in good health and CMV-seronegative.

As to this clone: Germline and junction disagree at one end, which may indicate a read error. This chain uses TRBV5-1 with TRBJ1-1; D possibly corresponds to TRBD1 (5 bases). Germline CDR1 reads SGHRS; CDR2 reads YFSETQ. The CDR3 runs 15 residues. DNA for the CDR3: TGCGCCAGCAGCTTGGATGGGGGGGTAGTTACTGAAACTTTCTTT. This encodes CASSLDGGVVTETFF.

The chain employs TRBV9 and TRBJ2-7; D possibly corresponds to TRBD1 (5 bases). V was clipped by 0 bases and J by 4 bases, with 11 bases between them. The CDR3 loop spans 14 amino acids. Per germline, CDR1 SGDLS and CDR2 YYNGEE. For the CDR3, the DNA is TGTGCCAGCAGCGTAGGTTCAGGGAATTACGAGCAGTACTTC. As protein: CASSVGSGNYEQYF.

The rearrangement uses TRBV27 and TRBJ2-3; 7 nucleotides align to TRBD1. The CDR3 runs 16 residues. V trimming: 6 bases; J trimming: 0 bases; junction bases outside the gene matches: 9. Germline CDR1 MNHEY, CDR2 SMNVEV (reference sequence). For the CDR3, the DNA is TGTGCCAGCAGGATGGGACAGCTGTCTAGCACAGATACGCAGTATTTT. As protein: CASRMGQLSSTDTQYF.

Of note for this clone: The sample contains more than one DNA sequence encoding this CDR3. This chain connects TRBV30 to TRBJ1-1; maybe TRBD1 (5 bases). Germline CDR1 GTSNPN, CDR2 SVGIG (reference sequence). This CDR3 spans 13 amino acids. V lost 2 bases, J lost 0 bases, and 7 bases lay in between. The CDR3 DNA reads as TGTGCCTGGAGTAGGGGAATGAACACTGAAGCTTTCTTT. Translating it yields CAWSRGMNTEAFF.

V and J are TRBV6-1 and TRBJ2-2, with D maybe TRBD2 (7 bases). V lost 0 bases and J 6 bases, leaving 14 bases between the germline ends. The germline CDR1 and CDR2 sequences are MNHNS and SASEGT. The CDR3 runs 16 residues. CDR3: CASSEARGPLSGELFF. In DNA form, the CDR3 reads TGTGCCAGCAGTGAAGCGCGGGGGCCCTTGTCCGGGGAGCTGTTTTTT.

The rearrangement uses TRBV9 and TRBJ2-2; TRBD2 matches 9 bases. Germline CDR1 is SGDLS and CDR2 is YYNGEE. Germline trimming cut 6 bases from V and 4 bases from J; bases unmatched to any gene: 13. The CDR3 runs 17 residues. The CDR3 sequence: CASTSGAGGLGTGELFF. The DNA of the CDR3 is TGTGCCAGCACCTCCGGGGCGGGGGGGCTCGGCACCGGGGAGCTGTTTTTT.

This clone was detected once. The CDR3 is CASSIDSYEQYF. The CDR3 DNA sequence: TGTGCCAGCAGCATTGACAGCTACGAGCAGTACTTC. V usage is TRBV5-4 and J usage is TRBJ2-7; D perhaps matches TRBD1 (5 bases). The germline gives CDR1 SGHNT, CDR2 YYREEE (reference sequence). The CDR3 is 12 residues long. The V end lost 4 bases, the J end lost 3 bases, and 8 bases lay between the germline ends.

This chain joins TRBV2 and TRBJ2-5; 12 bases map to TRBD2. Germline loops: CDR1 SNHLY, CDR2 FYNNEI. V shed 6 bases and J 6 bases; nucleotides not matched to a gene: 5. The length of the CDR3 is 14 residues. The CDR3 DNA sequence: TGTGCCAGCAGGGTACTAGCGGGGGGACAGACCCAGTACTTC. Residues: CASRVLAGGQTQYF.

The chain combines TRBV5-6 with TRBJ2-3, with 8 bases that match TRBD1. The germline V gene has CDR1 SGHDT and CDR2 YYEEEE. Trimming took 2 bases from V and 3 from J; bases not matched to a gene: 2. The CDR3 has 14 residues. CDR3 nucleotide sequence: TGTGCCAGCAGCTTCCAGGGGGCTACAGATACGCAGTATTTT. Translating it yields CASSFQGATDTQYF. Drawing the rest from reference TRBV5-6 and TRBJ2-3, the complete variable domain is DAGVTQSPTHLIKTRGQQVTLRCSPKSGHDTVSWYQQALGQGPQFIFQYYEEEERQRGNFPDRFSGHQFPNYSSELNVNALLLGDSALYLCASSFQGATDTQYFGPGTRLTVL.